These 2 T cell receptor beta chains came from one sample sequenced in a study of blood T cell repertoires in COVID-19 (TCRdb year 2020). Libraries were prepared through the immunoSEQ multiplex PCR assay. Imported from immuneACCESS, the table was reduced by TCRdb to in-frame sequences with V and J called. These copies leave out some clones; in studies compared against another copy, an unresolved V gene accounts for under half, and the cause of the remainder is not known. For this sample there are 250,000 to 350,000 clones; roughly 91% appear just once. Of the sample, around 0.8% falls within the top ten clones. The sequenced sample consisted of peripheral blood. The receptors here all came from a man between 25 and 39 years old with acute or convalescent COVID-19.

The V call is TRBV10-3, the J call TRBJ2-2; TRBD2 matches 7 bases. The ends lost 0 bases at V and 2 bases at J; junction bases unmatched: 6. The CDR3 extends over 17 amino acids. Germline CDR1 ENHRY, CDR2 SYGVKD. The CDR3 here is CAISESGGGKNTGELFF. CDR3 nucleotide sequence: TGTGCCATCAGTGAGTCTGGGGGAGGGAAAAACACCGGGGAGCTGTTTTTT.

This chain joins TRBV20-1 and TRBJ2-3, with 11 bases aligning to TRBD2. This CDR3 is built from 16 residues. V lost 3 bases to trimming and J lost 5 bases; unmatched junction nucleotides: 10. Germline loops: CDR1 DFQATT, CDR2 SNEGSKA (reference sequence). The CDR3 protein is CSASPRLAGMIDTQYF. Written as DNA, the CDR3 is TGCAGTGCTAGTCCTAGACTAGCGGGGATGATAGATACGCAGTATTTT.